The 27 T cell receptor beta chains below were found in one sample sequenced in a study of control samples from healthy donors and cancer patients. Using immunoSEQ multiplex PCR, the repertoire was profiled, and TCRdb retains in-frame clones only, with some absent. The sample holds some 200,000 clones; 91% are singletons and the top ten take roughly 1.6%. Sequences were obtained from blood. The receptor set was obtained from a woman in her 30s in good health.

V gene TRBV24-1 combines with J gene TRBJ2-1; 9 nucleotides match TRBD1. This CDR3 comprises 15 residues. From germline, CDR1 is KGHDR and CDR2 SFDVKD. The V and J ends lost 2 bases and 6 bases, in that order; junction bases with no gene match: 4. The CDR3 sequence: CATSDWDREVNEQFF. CDR3 nucleotides: TGTGCCACCAGTGATTGGGACAGGGAGGTCAATGAGCAGTTCTTC.

The chain recombines TRBV2 with TRBJ1-2; the D gene is possibly TRBD1 (6 bases). This CDR3 spans 15 amino acids. Trimming pared 5 bases from V and 0 bases from J, leaving 13 bases between. Germline values: CDR1 SNHLY, CDR2 FYNNEI. The DNA for the CDR3 is TGTGCCAGCAGTCTTGTCCCAGGGGCTAACTATGGCTACACCTTC. Encoded protein: CASSLVPGANYGYTF.

In its sample, this clone was seen a few times. The CDR3 DNA sequence: TGTGCCAGCAGTTCCAGGGAGACAGATACGCAGTATTTT. Translated, it gives CASSSRETDTQYF. This rearrangement joins TRBV6-2 or TRBV6-3 to TRBJ2-3; D possibly matches TRBD1 or TRBD2 (5 bases each). With 4 bases removed from V and 3 bases from J, the gap between germline ends came to 8 bases. This CDR3 has 13 amino acids. The germline gives CDR1 MNHEY, CDR2 SVGEGT.

The rearrangement joins TRBV7-2 to TRBJ2-7; 15 nucleotides align to TRBD2. Germline CDR1 and CDR2: SGHTA and FQGNSA. The CDR3 loop spans 16 amino acids. V was clipped by 5 bases and J by 4 bases; unmatched bases: 6. This CDR3 reads CASSGGTSGRRYEQYF. The DNA for the CDR3 is TGTGCCAGCAGCGGAGGGACTAGCGGGAGGAGGTACGAGCAGTACTTC.

Regarding this clone: Other DNA sequences in this specimen translate into the identical CDR3. V and J are TRBV28 and TRBJ2-3; 10 positions match TRBD2. Trimming removed 2 bases from V and 4 bases from J; junction bases left unmatched: 3. The CDR3 consists of 15 residues. Germline V gene data show CDR1 as MDHEN and CDR2 as SYDVKM. CDR3 coding DNA: TGTGCCAGCAGTTTAAGAGCGGGAGGGGCAGATACGCAGTATTTT. Translation gives CASSLRAGGADTQYF. The whole variable domain, filled in from reference TRBV28 and TRBJ2-3, reads DVKVTQSSRYLVKRTGEKVFLECVQDMDHENMFWYRQDPGLGLRLIYFSYDVKMKEKGDIPEGYSVSREKKERFSLILESASTNQTSMYLCASSLRAGGADTQYFGPGTRLTVL.

This chain connects TRBV2 to TRBJ1-2; 7 bases map to TRBD1. CDR3 size: 15 residues. The junction had 7 bases not matched to a gene; V was cut back by 4 bases and J by 2 bases. Germline lookup yields CDR1 SNHLY and CDR2 FYNNEI. This CDR3 reads CASSVAGGPNYGYTF. The DNA of the CDR3 is TGTGCCAGCAGTGTGGCAGGGGGGCCGAACTATGGCTACACCTTC.

The chain links TRBV9 to TRBJ1-2, with no clear D. Per germline, CDR1 SGDLS and CDR2 YYNGEE. V was clipped by 0 bases and J by 1 base, with 10 bases between them. This CDR3 has 15 residues. In DNA, the CDR3 is TGTGCCAGCAGCGTAGCTACGTACAGTAACTATGGCTACACCTTC. It translates to CASSVATYSNYGYTF.

The V gene is TRBV19, the J gene TRBJ1-2; no clear D gene. Trimming removed 4 bases at V and 4 bases at J, with 7 bases between. CDR1 and CDR2 from the germline V gene are LNHDA and SQIVND (reference sequence). This CDR3 spans 12 amino acids. Here the CDR3 reads CASSTRGYGYTF. The CDR3 DNA is TGTGCCAGTAGTACCCGGGGCTATGGCTACACCTTC.

This clone appeared once. The V call is TRBV14, the J call TRBJ1-6; tentatively, D is TRBD1 (5 bases). Per the germline V gene, CDR1 is SGHDN and CDR2 is FVKESK. The CDR3 totals 14 residues. Trimming cost V 2 bases and J 5 bases, with 7 bases left between them. The CDR3 region is CASSQHRNNSPLHF. DNA for the CDR3: TGTGCCAGCAGCCAACACAGGAATAATTCACCCCTCCACTTT.

The chain links TRBV4-3 to TRBJ2-3, with 12 bases lining up with TRBD2. The CDR3 loop spans 16 amino acids. V was clipped by 4 bases and J by 3 bases; unmatched bases: 5. Germline CDR1 LGHNA, CDR2 YSLEER. CDR3: CASSRTSGNRTDTQYF. The CDR3 DNA reads TGCGCCAGCAGCCGGACTAGCGGGAATCGGACAGATACGCAGTATTTT.

V is TRBV27 and J is TRBJ1-6; D possibly corresponds to TRBD1 (6 bases). V was shortened by 3 bases and J by 3 bases, with 9 bases between the two germline ends. CDR1 is MNHEY and CDR2 is SMNVEV in the germline V gene (reference sequence). The CDR3 loop spans 15 amino acids. CDR3 in DNA: TGTGCCAGCAGTTTCGGGGGACACTATAATTCACCCCTCCACTTT. Translation: CASSFGGHYNSPLHF.

The chain is built from TRBV5-1 and TRBJ2-5; 9 bases are shared with TRBD2. The CDR3 loop spans 15 amino acids. The V gene's germline CDR1 is SGHRS and CDR2 YFSETQ. V was clipped by 4 bases and J by 1 base; unmatched bases: 5. The CDR3 DNA sequence: TGCGCCAGCAGCACAGGACTAGCGCTCCAAGAGACCCAGTACTTC. Translated, it gives CASSTGLALQETQYF.

CDR3 residues: CATSAGGINEQFF. CDR3 in DNA: TGTGCCACCAGCGCGGGGGGGATTAATGAGCAGTTCTTC. The rearrangement joins TRBV24-1 to TRBJ2-1, with 9 bases aligning to TRBD2. V shed 7 bases and J 7 bases; nucleotides not matched to a gene: 4. CDR1 is KGHDR and CDR2 is SFDVKD in the germline V gene. The length of the CDR3 is 13 residues.

This clone has only one observation. This chain uses TRBV5-4 with TRBJ2-7, with 10 bases lining up with TRBD2. This CDR3 region has 17 residues. The V and J ends lost 1 base and 1 base, in that order; junction bases with no gene match: 8. Germline loops: CDR1 SGHNT, CDR2 YYREEE (reference sequence). The DNA of the CDR3 is TGTGCCAGCAGCTTGACCTACCTAGCGGGAGAATCCTACGAGCAGTACTTC. Translation gives CASSLTYLAGESYEQYF.

The rearrangement uses TRBV14 and TRBJ1-1, with D unclear. Trimming took off 4 bases at V and 4 bases at J, with 10 bases between the two ends. This CDR3 has 13 amino acids. CDR1 SGHDN and CDR2 FVKESK come from the germline V gene. CDR3 DNA: TGTGCCAGCAGCCGGACCAGGTTCACTGAAGCTTTCTTT. The encoded protein is CASSRTRFTEAFF.

The gene calls are TRBV5-6 and TRBJ2-7; 7 positions agree with TRBD1. V was clipped by 0 bases and J by 5 bases; unmatched bases: 11. This CDR3 comprises 16 residues. CDR1 is SGHDT, CDR2 YYEEEE, per germline. For the CDR3, the DNA is TGTGCCAGCAGCTTGGGGCCTGTGACAGGGTCCGACGAGCAGTACTTC. Translating it yields CASSLGPVTGSDEQYF.

The table lists this clone with a count of one. This sequence may be a read error, since a much larger clone differs from it by one base. This chain joins TRBV11-3 and TRBJ1-1, with D hard to call. The V gene lost 1 base and the J gene lost 1 base, with 4 bases spanning the gap. Germline V CDR1 and CDR2: SGHNT, YENEEA. The CDR3 totals 13 residues. The CDR3 sequence: CASSLGGNTEAFF. CDR3 sequence (DNA): TGTGCCAGCAGCTTAGGGGGGAACACTGAAGCTTTCTTT.

The genes are TRBV7-8 and TRBJ2-7; D perhaps matches TRBD1 (6 bases). Germline V CDR1 and CDR2: SGHVS, FQNEAQ. This CDR3 is built from 14 residues. V was trimmed by 1 base and J by 4 bases, leaving 11 bases between them. CDR3 nucleotides: TGTGCCAGCAGCTTAGGAGTGGGGGCGTACGAGCAGTACTTC. This encodes CASSLGVGAYEQYF.

V usage is TRBV6-6 and J usage is TRBJ2-7, with TRBD1 matching 9 bases. J lost 3 bases, V lost 2 bases, and 2 bases had no gene match. The germline CDR1 and CDR2 sequences are MNHNY and SVGAGI (reference sequence). The CDR3 is 14 residues long. The CDR3 loop is CASSYGGQGYEQYF. DNA for the CDR3: TGTGCCAGCAGTTACGGGGGACAGGGCTACGAGCAGTACTTC.

The V and J genes are TRBV29-1 and TRBJ2-1; TRBD2 is a possible D gene (5 bases). There are 12 residues in the CDR3. Germline CDR1 and CDR2: SQVTM and ANQGSEA. V gave up 2 bases and J gave up 4 bases, with 6 bases separating them. The CDR3 sequence: CSVESGYNEQFF. In DNA, the CDR3 is TGCAGCGTTGAATCGGGGTACAATGAGCAGTTCTTC.

Comment on this clone: Relative to the germline gene, one junction end is altered; a read error may explain this. CDR3: CASSEGLSNQLQHF. In DNA form, the CDR3 reads TGTGCCAGCAGTGAAGGGCTTAGCAATCAGCTCCAGCATTTT. The chain couples TRBV6-1 to TRBJ1-5; D gene ambiguous. Germline CDR1 reads MNHNS; CDR2 reads SASEGT. The CDR3 contains 14 residues.

The chain employs TRBV28 and TRBJ1-2; D gene uncertain. Deletions cut 5 bases from V and 1 base from J, with 11 bases between. The CDR3 runs to 14 residues. Germline V gene data show CDR1 as MDHEN and CDR2 as SYDVKM. DNA of the CDR3: TGTGCCAGCAGTACCCGCCCCAGTAACTATGGCTACACCTTC. Encoded protein: CASSTRPSNYGYTF.

The rearrangement joins TRBV15 to TRBJ1-3; the D gene is possibly TRBD1 (5 bases). The CDR3 loop spans 16 amino acids. Trimming removed 1 base at V and 2 bases at J, with 12 bases between. Per the germline V gene, CDR1 is LNHNV and CDR2 is YYDKDF (reference sequence). CDR3 in amino acids: CATSRAGNKAGNTIYF. The CDR3 DNA reads TGTGCCACCAGCAGAGCAGGGAATAAGGCTGGAAACACCATATATTTT.

The rearrangement links TRBV2 to TRBJ2-3; 14 positions match TRBD2. Looked up from germline, CDR1 is SNHLY and CDR2 is FYNNEI. This CDR3 has 16 amino acids. V shed 4 bases and J 3 bases; nucleotides not matched to a gene: 3. Written as DNA, the CDR3 is TGTGCCAGCAGTGCCCGGACTAGCGGGAGGACAGATACGCAGTATTTT. It yields the protein CASSARTSGRTDTQYF.

The rearrangement joins TRBV21-1 to TRBJ2-7; the tabulated D call, TRBD2, remains unverified against the DNA. TRBV21-1 is designated a pseudogene. CDR3 length equals 15 residues. The CDR3 DNA is TGTGCCAGCAGCAAAAGGCTAGCGGGAGTCTACGAGCAGTACTTC. This sequence encodes CASSKRLAGVYEQYF.

This clone has only one observation. The V and J genes are TRBV6-6 and TRBJ2-7; D is uncertain. CDR3 length: 12 amino acids. V was pared by 2 bases and J by 4 bases, with 6 bases between. Per germline, CDR1 MNHNY and CDR2 SVGAGI (reference sequence). The CDR3 DNA reads as TGTGCCAGCAGTTACGAAGGTTACGAGCAGTACTTC. Protein: CASSYEGYEQYF.

The chain is built from TRBV14 and TRBJ2-2, with TRBD1 matching 7 bases. CDR3 size: 14 residues. Germline V gene lookup returns CDR1 SGHDN and CDR2 FVKESK. V was clipped by 3 bases and J by 5 bases; unmatched bases: 3. The CDR3 is CASSQTRGTGELFF. The CDR3 region has the DNA TGTGCCAGCAGCCAGACCAGGGGGACCGGGGAGCTGTTTTTT.